This T cell receptor beta chain appears in the sequencing data of a study of post-analysis software for immune sequencing data. Study results and caveats: Four to six TRBV segments, including TRBV5-6, TRBV5-1 and TRBV20-1, were more frequent in patients than controls. Controls significantly exceeded multiple sclerosis patients in normalized Chao1 diversity.

CDR1 and CDR2 (germline): SGHDN, FVKESK. The CDR3 has 16 amino acids. The V gene lost 2 bases and the J gene lost 1 base, with 12 bases spanning the gap. Worth noting for this clonotype: Its antigen is still unknown.

Built from TCR beta cDNA, the libraries had unique molecular identifiers in them. With roughly 0.9 to 11 million T cells as the source, roughly 500,000 cDNA molecules resulted. TCRdb analysed the PCR reads with MiXCR anew, one entry per CDR3 protein. The sample carries roughly 540,000 distinct CDR3 sequences, under 40% recorded once. What was sequenced was blood. This sequence joins TRBV14 and TRBJ2-1; the D gene could be TRBD1 or TRBD2 (5 bases each). This clonotype was sampled from a girl aged 2 to 17 with multiple sclerosis. The CDR3 loop reads CASSQYQGRSYNEQFF. CDR3 in DNA: TGTGCCAGCAGCCAATATCAGGGACGGTCCTACAATGAGCAGTTCTTC.